A selection of T cell receptor beta chains follows, all from one sample in a study of early T cells in non-severe SARS-CoV-2 infection. TCRdb fed the 5' RACE reads into MiXCR, producing one record per CDR3 protein. This table has roughly 80,000 distinct CDR3 sequences, over 12% appearing once. The sequencing input was whole blood. These receptors were obtained from an adult who was a healthcare worker with PCR-confirmed SARS-CoV-2 infection or an uninfected control (not recorded which). Both conserved end residues are part of each CDR3. D genes are given only for firm matches. Clone size is stated in some rows and not others, as once, few, many or a class when expanded.

cdr3_aa cdr3_nt d_call j_call clone_size v_call
CASSPGQVTAQHF TGTGCCAGCAGCCCCGGACAGGTCACGGCCCAGCATTTT TRBD1 TRBJ1-5 - TRBV7-2
CASSTGGPNEKLFF TGTGCCAGCAGCACAGGGGGCCCTAATGAAAAACTGTTTTTT TRBD1 TRBJ1-4 many TRBV7-9
CASSTSLAGRSYEQYF TGTGCCAGCAGCACGTCACTAGCGGGTCGCTCCTACGAGCAGTACTTC TRBD2 TRBJ2-7 few TRBV7-9
CASSSLRATSGYNEQFF TGTGCCAGCAGCAGTCTTAGGGCCACTAGCGGTTACAATGAGCAGTTCTTC TRBD2 TRBJ2-1 many TRBV7-6
CATSDPGTSGNTIYF TGTGCCACCAGTGATCCGGGGACCTCTGGAAACACCATATATTTT - TRBJ1-3 many TRBV24-1
CASSLGRVRTEAFF TGCGCCAGCAGCTTGGGGAGGGTTCGGACTGAAGCTTTCTTT - TRBJ1-1 many TRBV5-1
CASSQDRGGELFF TGCGCCAGCAGCCAAGATCGAGGGGGGGAACTGTTTTTT - TRBJ1-4 few TRBV4-1
CASSFSGDEQYF TGCGCCAGCAGCTTTTCCGGGGACGAGCAGTACTTC - TRBJ2-7 many TRBV5-1
CASSGASGISYEQYF TGTGCCAGTAGTGGTGCTAGCGGGATCTCCTACGAGCAGTACTTC TRBD2 TRBJ2-7 few TRBV19
CASLAGGNTGELFF TGTGCCAGCCTAGCGGGAGGGAACACCGGGGAGCTGTTTTTT TRBD2 TRBJ2-2 few TRBV28
CASSSDNTYEQYF TGCGCCAGCAGCTCTGACAACACCTACGAGCAGTACTTC - TRBJ2-7 many TRBV5-1
CASSSYRQGSFRYEQYF TGTGCCAGCAGCTCATACCGACAGGGGAGTTTCCGCTACGAGCAGTACTTC TRBD1 TRBJ2-7 - TRBV11-2
CSVGRSVPYEQYF TGCAGCGTTGGGAGATCGGTACCCTACGAGCAGTACTTC - TRBJ2-7 few TRBV29-1
CASSEARLAGGGEQFF TGTGCCAGCAGTGAAGCACGACTAGCGGGAGGTGGCGAGCAGTTCTTC TRBD2 TRBJ2-1 many TRBV2
CASRADEFSSTDTQYF TGTGCCAGCAGGGCGGACGAGTTTTCTAGCACAGATACGCAGTATTTT - TRBJ2-3 many TRBV6-2/TRBV6-3
CASSTPRTSGGQSEQFF TGTGCCAGCAGTACCCCGAGGACTAGCGGGGGGCAGAGTGAGCAGTTCTTC TRBD2 TRBJ2-1 once TRBV6-5
CASSPPLAGEDEQFF TGTGCCAGCTCACCACCCCTAGCGGGAGAAGATGAGCAGTTCTTC TRBD2 TRBJ2-1 few TRBV18
CASSVGQGSLGGQPQHF TGTGCCAGTAGTGTTGGACAGGGATCTTTGGGCGGTCAGCCCCAGCATTTT TRBD1 TRBJ1-5 - TRBV19